The 9 T cell receptor beta chains below were found in one sample sequenced in a study of blood T cells in healthy people across ages. Through a sample-barcoded 5' primer and a J-beta primer mix, a second PCR was run for about 6 to 11 cycles. TCRdb analysed the 5' RACE reads with MiXCR anew, one entry per CDR3 protein. This table holds about 540,000 distinct CDR3 sequences, less than 25% found once. The sample was also reused in another study, on T cells of mothers and their children.

Sample: blood. These receptors were taken from a boy between 10 and 17 years old in good health.

This clonotype has just a few counts. The chain recombines TRBV24-1 with TRBJ1-2; D unclear. V lost 5 bases, J lost 6 bases, and 9 bases lay in between. Germline values: CDR1 KGHDR, CDR2 SFDVKD. The CDR3 contains 12 residues. CDR3 coding DNA: TGTGCCACCAGTGCTTGGGGTAATGGCTACACCTTC. It is translated as CATSAWGNGYTF.

The chain recombines TRBV7-2 with TRBJ2-3; 11 bases are shared with TRBD2. The germline CDR1 and CDR2 sequences are SGHTA and FQGNSA. The length of the CDR3 is 15 residues. The J segment lost 4 bases and the V segment lost 5 bases, leaving 5 bases of the junction unmatched. The CDR3 DNA follows: TGTGCCAGCAGCCCTAGCGGGGGGATTTCAGATACGCAGTATTTT. The encoded protein is CASSPSGGISDTQYF.

This clonotype was counted a few times. J is TRBJ2-5 and V is TRBV7-2, with 7 nucleotides matching TRBD1. After removal of 1 base from V and 5 bases from J, the junction contained 7 bases not matched to a gene. The CDR3 contains 15 residues. The V gene's germline CDR1 is SGHTA and CDR2 FQGNSA. This chain's CDR3 is CASSLGKGAEETQYF. For the CDR3, the DNA is TGTGCCAGCAGCTTAGGCAAGGGGGCGGAGGAGACCCAGTACTTC.

The chain is built from TRBV6-5 and TRBJ2-1; 10 bases agree with TRBD2. This CDR3 is 17 amino acids long. The ends lost 1 base at V and 4 bases at J; junction bases unmatched: 7. The V gene's germline CDR1 is MNHEY and CDR2 SVGAGI. CDR3 coding DNA: TGTGCCAGCAGTTACTATTCCGGGACTAGCGATTACAATGAGCAGTTCTTC. Translated: CASSYYSGTSDYNEQFF.

This clonotype was seen more than once but under ten times. This rearrangement joins TRBV7-9 to TRBJ2-3, with a tentative D call TRBD1 (6 bases). The V gene's germline CDR1 is SEHNR and CDR2 FQNEAQ (reference sequence). V was shortened by 1 base and J by 1 base, with 12 bases between the two germline ends. The CDR3 spans 16 residues. The CDR3 DNA follows: TGTGCCAGCAGCTTAGTTCCGGGACAACGCACAGATACGCAGTATTTT. This gives the protein CASSLVPGQRTDTQYF.

V usage is TRBV12-3 or TRBV12-4 and J usage is TRBJ2-6; TRBD1 is a possible D gene (5 bases). The V end lost 5 bases, the J end lost 0 bases, and 8 bases lay between the germline ends. This CDR3 spans 15 amino acids. CDR3 bases: TGTGCCAGCAGTAACCAGGGCTCTGGGGCCAACGTCCTGACTTTC. Residues: CASSNQGSGANVLTF.

The J gene is TRBJ2-7, the V gene TRBV12-3 or TRBV12-4, with D unclear. Trimming removed 6 bases from V and 1 base from J, with 16 bases in between. The CDR3 is made up of 15 amino acids. As DNA, the CDR3 is TGTGCCAGCAGAAGAACCGGAAAAAGATCCTACGAGCAGTACTTC. This gives the protein CASRRTGKRSYEQYF.

The table lists this clonotype with many counts. V gene TRBV29-1 combines with J gene TRBJ2-1; 8 bases agree with TRBD1. V was clipped by 2 bases and J by 3 bases; unmatched bases: 3. Germline values: CDR1 SQVTM, CDR2 ANQGSEA. This CDR3 comprises 14 residues. The CDR3 loop reads CSVEQGAGYNEQFF. In DNA form, the CDR3 reads TGCAGCGTTGAACAGGGGGCTGGCTACAATGAGCAGTTCTTC.

This clonotype has more than one count but fewer than ten. In DNA form, the CDR3 reads TGCAGTGCTAGAGATTGGGGGGATCAGCCCCAGCATTTT. It yields the protein CSARDWGDQPQHF. The chain joins TRBV20-1 to TRBJ1-5, with D possibly being TRBD1 (5 bases). V lost 0 bases, J lost 5 bases, and 8 bases lay in between. This CDR3 region has 13 residues. The V gene's germline CDR1 is DFQATT and CDR2 SNEGSKA (reference sequence).